This T cell receptor beta chain was profiled in a study of Ad26.COV2.S vaccination and SARS-CoV-2 variants. TCRdb's table, derived via immunoSEQ multiplex PCR, lists solely in-frame clones and lacks some. The sample gives around 450,000 clones, nearly 90% of which show up once; 2.5% to 3% is in the top ten. As to this clone: Antigen unknown.

Treatment: about 20 received Ad26.COV2.S at low or high dose, single or two shots; five or six received placebo; per-sample allocation not given. Sampling took place 63 days after the first vaccine or placebo injection. Study-level results: Among vaccine recipients, spike-specific TCR breadth exceeded that of placebo recipients.

This TCR came from a person between 18 and 65 years old who received the Ad26.COV2.S COVID-19 vaccine or a placebo. This material consisted of peripheral blood, taken in a trial of Ad26.COV2.S vaccine versus placebo.

The CDR3 sequence is CASSLGAGRETQYF. CDR3 DNA sequence: TGCGCCAGCAGCTTGGGTGCAGGGAGGGAGACCCAGTACTTC. This chain connects TRBV5-1 to TRBJ2-5; perhaps TRBD2 as D (6 bases). The V end was cut by 0 bases, the J end by 5 bases, with 11 bases between. Per the germline V gene, CDR1 is SGHRS and CDR2 is YFSETQ. The CDR3 runs 14 residues.